This T cell receptor (beta chain) stems from a study of T cell changes during pregnancy in multiple sclerosis. CDR3 length: 14 amino acids. Germline CDR1 reads SGHAT; CDR2 reads FQNNGV. Trimming left V 2 bases short and J 2 bases short, with 9 bases between. This table comes from immunoSEQ multiplex PCR, and its TCRdb copy is limited to in-frame clones, with some not included. The table lists some 80,000 clones, more than 90% of them singletons. This clonotype was sampled from a female donor with multiple sclerosis, enrolled in a pregnancy study. This chain connects TRBV11-2 to TRBJ2-5; D remains unclear. The sample consisted of peripheral blood, taken in the second trimester of pregnancy. CDR3 region: CASSLQTRQETQYF. The CDR3 bases are TGTGCCAGCAGCTTACAGACCAGGCAAGAGACCCAGTACTTC. The full variable domain, in which reference TRBV11-2 and TRBJ2-5 provide the parts outside the CDR3, is EAGVAQSPRYKIIEKRQSVAFWCNPISGHATLYWYQQILGQGPKLLIQFQNNGVVDDSQLPKDRFSAERLKGVDSTLKIQPAKLEDSAVYLCASSLQTRQETQYFGPGTRLLVL.